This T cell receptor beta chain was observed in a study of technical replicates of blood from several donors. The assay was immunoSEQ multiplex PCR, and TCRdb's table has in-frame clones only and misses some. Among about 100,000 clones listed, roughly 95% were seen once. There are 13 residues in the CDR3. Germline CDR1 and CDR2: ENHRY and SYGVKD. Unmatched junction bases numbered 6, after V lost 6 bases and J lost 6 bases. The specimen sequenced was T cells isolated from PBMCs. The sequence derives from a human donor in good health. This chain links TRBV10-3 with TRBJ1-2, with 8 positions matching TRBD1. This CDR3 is CAIRLTGAHGYTF. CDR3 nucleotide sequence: TGTGCCATCAGGCTGACAGGGGCCCATGGCTACACCTTC.